This TCR beta chain was found in a study of T-cell reconstitution after alpha-beta-depleted transplantation in children. Unique molecular identifiers tagged the TCRbeta library. Each CDR3 protein is one row after TCRdb ran MiXCR on the PCR reads. The table has about 110,000 distinct CDR3 sequences, about 9.4% seen once. This clonotype was recorded at least ten times. V trimming: 3 bases; J trimming: 7 bases; junction bases outside the gene matches: 0. The germline CDR1 and CDR2 sequences are DFQATT and SNEGSKA (reference sequence). The CDR3 is made up of 14 amino acids. The source of this sequence is a human donor who donated a stem cell graft to a child with acute lymphoblastic leukemia. The material was PBMCs from the stem cell graft donor, obtained from the stem cell graft. This chain connects TRBV20-1 to TRBJ2-1; 16 nucleotides match TRBD2. The CDR3 nucleotides are TGCAGTGCTAGGGGACTAGCGGGAGGGAATGAGCAGTTCTTC. Translating gives CSARGLAGGNEQFF.